The rows below give T cell receptor beta chains drawn from one sample of a study of a mutant IDH1 vaccine in newly diagnosed glioma. Sequenced by immunoSEQ multiplex PCR; TCRdb stores in-frame clones only, minus some. In the table there are around 40,000 clones, roughly 84% of which are singletons. No antigen is known for these receptors. The source material was PBMCs, sampled from a glioma patient whose treatment included an IDH1 peptide vaccine. Receptors were obtained from a man aged 40-50 years with glioma. CDR3s leave out the opening cysteine and the closing phenylalanine or tryptophan. Fields, in order: J gene, V gene, CDR3 protein.

TRBJ1-4	TRBV5-1	ASSLGQGPTNEKLF
TRBJ1-2	TRBV28	ASRPAGGYYGYT
TRBJ2-5	TRBV2	ASSDLQVGLAGLETQY
TRBJ1-5	TRBV19	ASRGGAGHPNQPQH
TRBJ2-7	TRBV7-3	ASSLGLGYEQY
TRBJ1-3	TRBV5-4	ASSLLQGGRNTIY
TRBJ2-1	TRBV14	ASSQASGYNEQF
TRBJ2-7	TRBV7-9	ASGVQGSSYEQY
TRBJ1-4	TRBV2	ASEEQGTNEKLF
TRBJ2-3	TRBV15	ATTPGLARGTQY